The 5 T cell receptor beta chains in this list originate from one sample, sequenced in a study of CD8+ T cells in alopecia areata. Reverse transcribed after extraction, RNA yielded cDNA as the sequencing template. TCRdb keeps only in-frame clones here, not all; method: immunoSEQ multiplex PCR. The sample lists 120,000 to 150,000 clones; about nine tenths were seen once. The source was CD8+ T cells sorted from blood, collected at week 0. The origin of the receptors is a human donor with alopecia areata.

This chain joins TRBV29-1 and TRBJ2-3; D is unresolved. CDR3 length: 12 residues. Germline CDR1 is SQVTM and CDR2 is ANQGSEA. Trimming removed 1 base at V and 4 bases at J, with 6 bases between. The CDR3 DNA reads TGCAGCGTTGAAGGGGATGCAGATACGCAGTATTTT. Its protein product is CSVEGDADTQYF.

This clone was recorded only once. The chain recombines TRBV9 with TRBJ2-1; D possibly corresponds to TRBD2 (5 bases). The CDR3 is 15 amino acids. The V end lost 0 bases, the J end lost 4 bases, and 11 bases lay between the germline ends. Germline V gene data show CDR1 as SGDLS and CDR2 as YYNGEE. The CDR3 protein is CASSVGSDLYNEQFF. The CDR3 DNA reads as TGTGCCAGCAGCGTAGGCTCGGACTTGTACAATGAGCAGTTCTTC.

The CDR3 DNA reads as TGTGCCAGCAGTATCCCAGGGGGTGAAGCTTTCTTT. Amino acid sequence: CASSIPGGEAFF. The chain couples TRBV27 to TRBJ1-1; 7 nucleotides line up with TRBD1. Per germline, CDR1 MNHEY and CDR2 SMNVEV (reference sequence). The ends lost 5 bases at V and 7 bases at J; junction bases unmatched: 4. The CDR3 is 12 residues long.

This clone was detected once. V usage is TRBV9 and J usage is TRBJ2-5; D perhaps matches TRBD1 (5 bases). The germline V gene has CDR1 SGDLS and CDR2 YYNGEE. Trimming left V 4 bases short and J 2 bases short, with 9 bases between. The CDR3 loop spans 13 amino acids. CDR3 bases: TGTGCCAGCAGCCAGGGTGGACAAGAGACCCAGTACTTC. This sequence encodes CASSQGGQETQYF.

This clone turned up a few times. The chain employs TRBV7-6 and TRBJ2-5; 11 nucleotides line up with TRBD2. This CDR3 spans 14 amino acids. Unmatched junction bases numbered 4, after V lost 5 bases and J lost 5 bases. Germline CDR1 reads SGHVS; CDR2 reads FNYEAQ. The CDR3 DNA sequence: TGTGCCAGCAGCCCTTGGACTAGCGGGGAGACCCAGTACTTC. Residues: CASSPWTSGETQYF.